Following are 6 T cell receptor beta chains from one sample sequenced in a study of glioma-infiltrating T cells. TCR alpha and beta CDR3 regions were amplified from RNA using iRepertoire nested multiplex PCR. MiXCR, applied by TCRdb to the multiplex PCR reads, yields one record per CDR3 protein. The sample carries 95,000 to 110,000 distinct CDR3 sequences, about 30% recorded once. Sequenced material: glioma tissue, nonneoplastic brain tissue, or PBMCs (not recorded which). Receptors were obtained from a human donor with low-grade glioma or glioblastoma, undergoing nonglioma brain surgery, or in good health (not recorded which).

This clonotype was picked up many times. The chain joins TRBV27 to TRBJ1-2; the D is unclear. V lost 4 bases to trimming and J lost 4 bases, with 13 bases between them. This CDR3 region has 14 residues. Per the germline V gene, CDR1 is MNHEY and CDR2 is SMNVEV (reference sequence). In DNA, the CDR3 is TGTGCCAGCAGTTCACTTACAGAGATCTATGGCTACACCTTC. It encodes CASSSLTEIYGYTF.

Worth noting for this clonotype: A much larger clone lies a single base off, so this may be a read error. V is TRBV3-1 and J is TRBJ2-3; D is ambiguous. Looked up from germline, CDR1 is LGHDT and CDR2 is YNNKEL (reference sequence). Trimming shortened V by 7 bases and J by 6 bases, and 14 bases separated the two germline ends. The CDR3 consists of 13 residues. The CDR3: CASNSHELDTQYF. CDR3 in DNA: TGTGCCAGCAACTCACATGAGTTGGATACGCAGTATTTT.

This clonotype was picked up many times. The chain uses TRBV2 and TRBJ2-7, with D uncertain. The CDR3 runs 12 residues. V was pared by 4 bases and J by 6 bases, with 10 bases between. Germline V gene data show CDR1 as SNHLY and CDR2 as FYNNEI. CDR3 DNA sequence: TGTGCCAGCAGTGCCCCTAGATCCGAGCAGTACTTC. It codes for CASSAPRSEQYF.

As for this clonotype: This may come from a read error, since a much larger clone is one base off. This rearrangement joins TRBV20-1 to TRBJ1-2, with D possibly TRBD1 on 6 matching bases. Looked up from germline, CDR1 is DFQATT and CDR2 is SNEGSKA (reference sequence). The CDR3 is 14 residues long. The CDR3 region has the DNA TGCAGTGCTAGAGATCATCGGGGGGCCTATAGCTACACCTTC. It translates to CSARDHRGAYSYTF.

Turning to this clonotype: The junction does not match germline at one end; this may be a read error. The chain carries TRBV29-1 and TRBJ1-2; unclear D gene. The CDR3 is 12 residues long. The germline CDR1 and CDR2 sequences are SQVTM and ANQGSEA. The CDR3 region is CSAQEASYGFTF. CDR3 sequence (DNA): TGCAGCGCCCAAGAAGCCTCCTATGGCTTCACCTTC.

A word on this clonotype: This may come from a read error, since a much larger clone is one base off. The chain uses TRBV14 and TRBJ1-6; tentatively, D is TRBD1 (5 bases). V was shortened by 4 bases and J by 0 bases, with 16 bases between the two germline ends. CDR3 length: 18 amino acids. In germline, CDR1 is SGHDN, CDR2 FVKESK. The CDR3 sequence: CASSRVGAGSSYNSPLHF. For the CDR3, the DNA is TGTGCCAGCAGCCGTGTGGGCGCAGGGAGCTCCTATAATTCACCCCTCCACTTT.